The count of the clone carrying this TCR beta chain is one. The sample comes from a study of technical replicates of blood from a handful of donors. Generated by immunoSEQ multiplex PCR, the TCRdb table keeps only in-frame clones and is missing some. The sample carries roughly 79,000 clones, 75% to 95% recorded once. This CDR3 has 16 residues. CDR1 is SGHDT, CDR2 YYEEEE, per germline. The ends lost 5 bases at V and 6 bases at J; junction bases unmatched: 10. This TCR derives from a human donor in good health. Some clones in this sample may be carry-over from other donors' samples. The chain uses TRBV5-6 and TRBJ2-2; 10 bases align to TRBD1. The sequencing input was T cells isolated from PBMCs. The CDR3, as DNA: TGTGCCAGCAGGGGACAGGGGTACGGGAGGTCCGGGGAGCTGTTTTTT. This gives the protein CASRGQGYGRSGELFF.